A selection of T cell receptor beta chains follows, all from one sample in a study of graft-versus-host responses after intestinal transplantation. Sequencing was performed with immunoSEQ multiplex PCR; in TCRdb, only in-frame clones are kept and a portion is missing. Here the sample spans about 29,000 clones, 80% to 85% being singletons. The starting material was ileum tissue, obtained 98 days after intestinal transplantation. The receptors were sampled from a human patient who received an intestinal transplant, so some T cells may come from the graft donor. Each CDR3 is given with its conserved first and last residue. Fields, in order: D gene, J gene, clone size, V gene, CDR3 length, CDR3 DNA, CDR3 protein. The D gene is left open where the match is weak. A row's size may be missing; if present it is once, few, many or a size class.

TRBD1 TRBJ2-3 NA TRBV5-4 14 TGTGCCAGCAGCCCCGGGACAGGGACAGATACGCAGTATTTT CASSPGTGTDTQYF
TRBD1 TRBJ1-5 NA TRBV18 15 TGTGCCAGCTCACCGACAGGGGCTAGCAATCAGCCCCAGCATTTT CASSPTGASNQPQHF
TRBD1 TRBJ2-3 NA TRBV6-1 13 TGTGCCAGCAGTGGGACAGGCCCAGATACGCAGTATTTT CASSGTGPDTQYF
TRBD1 TRBJ1-2 once TRBV4-2 14 TGTGCCAGCAGCCAGGGGACAGGGGTTTTTGGCTACACCTTC CASSQGTGVFGYTF
NA TRBJ1-5 few TRBV7-9 12 TGTGCCAGCAGCCGTGTTATGGAGCCCCAGCATTTT CASSRVMEPQHF
TRBD1 TRBJ1-4 NA TRBV5-1 15 TGCGCCAGCAGCACCGGGACAGCAGTCAATGAAAAACTGTTTTTT CASSTGTAVNEKLFF
TRBD1 TRBJ1-1 once TRBV7-3 14 TGTGCCAGCAGCCAACAAGGGACAGGGGGTGAAGCTTTCTTT CASSQQGTGGEAFF
TRBD2 TRBJ2-3 NA TRBV4-1 14 TGCGCCAGCAGCGTAGCGGGGGACACAGATACGCAGTATTTT CASSVAGDTDTQYF
TRBD1 TRBJ2-7 NA TRBV29-1 16 TGCAGCGTAGCCGGGACAGATAGAGACTACGACTACGAGCAGTACTTC CSVAGTDRDYDYEQYF
NA TRBJ1-4 NA TRBV4-1 15 TGCGCCAGCAGCAACTACCCCCCAGAGATGGAAAAACTGTTTTTT CASSNYPPEMEKLFF
NA TRBJ1-1 NA TRBV7-3 13 TGTGCCAGCAGCCTCGGTTTCAACACTGAAGCTTTCTTT CASSLGFNTEAFF
NA TRBJ1-2 NA TRBV2 13 TGTGCCAGCAGCCCCGGCCCGGGCTATGGCTACACCTTC CASSPGPGYGYTF
TRBD2 TRBJ2-1 NA TRBV27 15 TGTGCCAGCAATCAGCGGGGGGGTTCCTACAATGAGCAGTTCTTC CASNQRGGSYNEQFF